The following is a TCR beta chain sequence with its context. The antigen remains undetermined. The data were obtained in a study of vaccination effects on CD4 cells after COVID-19. Study-level points and caveats: Both infection-induced and vaccine-induced clones contracted markedly at late post-vaccination timepoints.

V gave up 4 bases and J gave up 6 bases, with 10 bases separating them. Germline CDR1 is KGHDR and CDR2 is SFDVKD. The CDR3 sequence is 13 residues long. Here immunoSEQ multiplex PCR was the method, and the copy in TCRdb shows in-frame clones only, minus some. The top ten hold roughly 2.3% of the sample, which has approximately 54,000 clones, 75% to 90% seen once. CD4+ T cells specific for antigen were expanded with viral peptide pools by the ViraFEST assay before sequencing. Cells that had been cultured for less than eleven days were the source of isolated CD4+ T cells. This sequence was found in a human donor who received a COVID-19 vaccine. The V gene is TRBV24-1, the J gene TRBJ2-3; no definite D call. The input for sequencing was CD4+ T cells from PBMCs cultured with HCoV-229E spike peptides, taken before COVID-19 vaccination. CDR3 bases: TGTGCCACCAGTGAAGGACGGATTGATACGCAGTATTTT. The encoded protein is CATSEGRIDTQYF.